This TCR beta chain originates from a study of yellow fever vaccine responses in identical twins. Study-level results: On the reported evidence, twins' vaccine T cell responses seemed partly convergent and partly personalized.

In its sample, this clonotype was seen a few times. What it recognizes is unknown. V shed 1 base and J shed 7 bases, with 5 bases lying between them. Germline CDR1 SGHAT, CDR2 FQDESV (reference sequence). The CDR3 is 12 amino acids. In TCRdb, the RT-PCR reads were re-called with MiXCR into one record per CDR3 protein. The sample shows approximately 2,100 distinct CDR3 sequences, just under 7.5% of them seen only once. This receptor was obtained from a woman under 30 who received the yellow fever vaccine. This sequence joins TRBV11-1 and TRBJ2-1; the D is unclear. Sequenced here: T cells from blood (PBMCs), unsorted or a sorted subset (not recorded which), sampled about 2 years after vaccination. The CDR3, as DNA: TGTGCCAGCAGCTTAGGAGTAAATGAGCAGTTCTTC. It specifies CASSLGVNEQFF.